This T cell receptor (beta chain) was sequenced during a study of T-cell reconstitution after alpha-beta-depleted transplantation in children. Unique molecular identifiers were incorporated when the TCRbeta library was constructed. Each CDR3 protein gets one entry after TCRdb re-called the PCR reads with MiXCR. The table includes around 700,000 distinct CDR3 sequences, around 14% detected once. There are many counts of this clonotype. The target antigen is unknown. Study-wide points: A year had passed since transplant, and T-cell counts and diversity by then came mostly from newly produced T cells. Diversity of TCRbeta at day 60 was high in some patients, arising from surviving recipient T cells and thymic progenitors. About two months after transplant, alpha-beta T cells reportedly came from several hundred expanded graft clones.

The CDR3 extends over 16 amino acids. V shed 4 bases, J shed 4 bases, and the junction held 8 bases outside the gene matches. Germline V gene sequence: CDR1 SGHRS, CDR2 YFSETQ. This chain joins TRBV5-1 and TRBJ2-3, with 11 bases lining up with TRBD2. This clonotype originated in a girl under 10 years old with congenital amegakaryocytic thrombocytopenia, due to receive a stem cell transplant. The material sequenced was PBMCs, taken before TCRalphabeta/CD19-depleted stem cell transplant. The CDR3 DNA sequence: TGCGCCAGCAGCCTTGTCCTAGCGGGAGGCCCAGATACGCAGTATTTT. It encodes CASSLVLAGGPDTQYF.